The 2 T cell receptor beta chains presented below share a single source sample, sequenced in a study of CXCR3-negative and CXCR3-positive naive CD8 T cells. The method, 5' RACE with UMI labels, was used to prepare the TRB cDNA libraries. TCRdb processed the 5' RACE reads again and assigns one entry to each CDR3 protein, with no DNA. The specimen's table records over 100,000 distinct CDR3 sequences. The sample consisted of naive CXCR3- CD8+ T cells from blood. Subset noted: CD45RO-CCR7+CD27+CD95- naive CD8+ T cells lacking CXCR3 (TNR3-). These TCRs come from a human donor in good health. Some clones in this sample may be carry-over from other donors' samples.

V and J are TRBV7-6 and TRBJ2-7; no DNA is available, so the TRBD1 call from TCRdb remains unchecked. The CDR3 spans 17 residues. Germline V lookup: CDR1 SGHVS, CDR2 FNYEAQ. CDR3 sequence reads: CASSLANVGQGLHEQYF.

This sequence joins TRBV6-2 or TRBV6-3 and TRBJ1-5; TCRdb indicates TRBD1, and absent DNA this call remains unverified. From germline, CDR1 is MNHEY and CDR2 SVGEGT. CDR3 length equals 16 residues. The CDR3 spells CASSKQQGRRNQPQHF.